This T cell receptor (beta chain) is from a study of T cell responses to AZD1222 COVID-19 vaccine. Study conclusions and caveats: Only a handful of AZD1222 recipients, six or seven in all, had baseline seropositivity. Reports indicate that nearly half of spike-specific TCRs are directed at unmutated variant regions. Spike-specific TCR breadth rose after two AZD1222 doses, and depth rose as well.

Remarks on this clone: The antigen remains unidentified.

Generated by immunoSEQ multiplex PCR, the TCRdb table keeps only in-frame clones and is missing some. The sample holds tens of thousands of clones, more than 70% seen once. The V gene's germline CDR1 is LGHDT and CDR2 YNNKEL (reference sequence). The V gene lost 4 bases and the J gene lost 8 bases, with 20 bases spanning the gap. This CDR3 has 16 residues. This sequence was found in an adult in good health. The input for sequencing was peripheral blood, taken on day 0 of AZD1222 vaccination. The chain links TRBV3-1 (or the pseudogene TRBV3-2) to TRBJ1-4; TRBD1 is a possible D gene (5 bases). The CDR3 loop is CASSPRLGSGGEKLFF. In nucleotides, the CDR3 is TGTGCCAGCAGCCCCCGCCTGGGGAGCGGGGGGGAAAAACTGTTTTTT.